A selection of T cell receptor beta chains follows, all from one sample in a study of blood T cell repertoires in COVID-19. The data were produced by immunoSEQ multiplex PCR, yet TCRdb's version contains in-frame clones alone and is incomplete. The sample records approximately 75,000 clones, over 65% being singletons. Sample: peripheral blood. The receptors stem from a woman aged 80 or older with acute or convalescent COVID-19. CDR3s include the opening cysteine and the closing phenylalanine or tryptophan. D genes are given only for firm matches. Size tells how often a clone was seen (once, few, many) or the class of an expanded clone, and some rows leave it out.

>TRBV10-3|TRBJ1-6|-|-
CAITSGSQSPLHF
TGTGCCATCACCTCCGGGTCCCAATCACCCCTCCACTTT
>TRBV5-1|TRBJ2-3|-|-
CASSLGASDTQYF
TGCGCCAGCAGCTTGGGGGCCTCAGATACGCAGTATTTT
>TRBV9|TRBJ2-7|TRBD1|-
CASSPGTGSYEQYF
TGTGCCAGCAGCCCCGGGACAGGGTCCTACGAGCAGTACTTC
>TRBV5-6|TRBJ1-1|-|few
CASSLVRGRAFF
TGTGCCAGCAGCTTGGTCAGGGGCAGGGCTTTCTTT
>TRBV5-1|TRBJ2-7|-|-
CASSLAGGYPYEQYF
TGCGCCAGCAGCTTGGCCGGAGGGTACCCCTACGAGCAGTACTTC
>TRBV2|TRBJ1-5|-|-
CASSAQAGENQPQHF
TGTGCCAGCAGTGCACAGGCAGGGGAAAATCAGCCCCAGCATTTT
>TRBV9|TRBJ1-6|TRBD1|-
CASSEEQGAAYNSPLHF
TGTGCCAGCAGCGAAGAACAGGGGGCCGCCTATAATTCACCCCTCCACTTT
>TRBV11-1|TRBJ2-3|-|few
CASSFRAKGDTQYF
TGTGCCAGCAGCTTTCGGGCTAAGGGGGATACGCAGTATTTT
>TRBV28|TRBJ1-2|-|-
CASSPPGRALYGYTF
TGTGCCAGCAGTCCCCCCGGCAGGGCTCTCTATGGCTACACCTTC
>TRBV20-1|TRBJ2-2|-|few
CSATYSGELFF
TGCAGTGCTACCTATTCCGGGGAGCTGTTTTTT
>TRBV5-6|TRBJ2-1|TRBD1|-
CASSPPTGASNEQFF
TGTGCCAGCAGCCCCCCGACAGGGGCAAGCAATGAGCAGTTCTTC
>TRBV6-4|TRBJ1-1|TRBD1|-
CASSTDRGTEAFF
TGTGCCAGCAGCACGGACAGGGGCACTGAAGCTTTCTTT
>TRBV7-2|TRBJ1-2|-|-
CASSSPRRANYGYTF
TGTGCCAGCAGCTCCCCGAGGAGAGCCAACTATGGCTACACCTTC
>TRBV21-1|TRBJ1-2|-|once
CASSKARSPPGTGGVDGYTF
TGTGCCAGCAGCAAAGCTAGATCGCCCCCCGGGACAGGGGGCGTGGATGGCTACACCTTC
>TRBV5-4|TRBJ2-2|-|-
CASSLAYGTGELFF
TGTGCCAGCAGCTTAGCTTACGGCACCGGGGAGCTGTTTTTT
>TRBV18|TRBJ2-3|TRBD2|-
CASSPPRSGGADTQYF
TGTGCCAGCTCACCACCGCGGAGCGGGGGGGCAGATACGCAGTATTTT
>TRBV5-6|TRBJ2-2|TRBD1|-
CASSSRIWTGTGELFF
TGTGCCAGCAGCTCCCGGATCTGGACAGGAACCGGGGAGCTGTTTTTT
>TRBV15|TRBJ2-1|TRBD2|-
CATSRRAGGLVYNEQFF
TGTGCCACCAGCAGGAGGGCGGGGGGGCTGGTCTACAATGAGCAGTTCTTC
>TRBV4-1|TRBJ1-2|-|-
CASSQGQGPDGYTF
TGCGCCAGCAGCCAAGGGCAGGGCCCAGATGGCTACACCTTC
>TRBV30|TRBJ2-5|-|-
CAWSVRNRWEQETQYF
TGTGCCTGGAGTGTGAGGAACAGGTGGGAACAAGAGACCCAGTACTTC
>TRBV10-3|TRBJ1-1|-|-
CAIAGSNTEAFF
TGTGCCATCGCCGGGTCGAACACTGAAGCTTTCTTT
>TRBV20-1|TRBJ1-5|TRBD1|-
CSASETGSQPQHF
TGCAGTGCTAGTGAGACAGGGAGTCAGCCCCAGCATTTT
>TRBV10-3|TRBJ1-2|TRBD1|once
CAISEGGQGTF
TGTGCCATCAGTGAGGGGGGACAGGGAACCTTC
>TRBV19|TRBJ1-2|TRBD1|-
CASSVDRERGRGGYTF
TGTGCCAGTAGTGTGGACAGGGAGAGGGGAAGAGGTGGCTACACCTTC
>TRBV24-1|TRBJ1-4|TRBD1|-
CATSSGQGGKLFF
TGTGCCACCAGCTCGGGACAGGGTGGCAAACTGTTTTTT
>TRBV10-3|TRBJ2-5|-|-
CAIRVYQGLKETQYF
TGTGCCATCAGAGTTTACCAGGGACTGAAAGAGACCCAGTACTTC
>TRBV10-1|TRBJ2-5|TRBD2|-
CASSESTSGDETQYF
TGCGCCAGCAGTGAGTCGACTAGCGGGGATGAGACCCAGTACTTC
>TRBV2|TRBJ1-1|-|-
CASTLSDTEAFF
TGTGCCAGCACTCTCTCGGACACTGAAGCTTTCTTT
>TRBV5-8|TRBJ2-5|TRBD2|-
CASSLLAGLTQYF
TGTGCCAGCAGCCTACTAGCGGGATTGACCCAGTACTTC
>TRBV6-5|TRBJ1-2|TRBD1|-
CASRDGQGINYGYTF
TGTGCCAGCAGGGACGGACAGGGGATAAACTATGGCTACACCTTC
>TRBV27|TRBJ1-2|-|-
CASRPGHRNYGYTF
TGTGCCAGCAGACCGGGACATCGTAACTATGGCTACACCTTC
>TRBV13|TRBJ2-3|TRBD1|-
CASSGGQTQYF
TGTGCCAGCAGCGGGGGACAGACGCAGTATTTT
>TRBV3-1/TRBV3-2|TRBJ1-2|-|-
CASSQGRGYTF
TGTGCCAGCAGCCAAGGGAGAGGCTACACCTTC
>TRBV19|TRBJ2-1|TRBD2|-
CASSMSGGGAHEQFF
TGTGCCAGTAGTATGTCGGGCGGGGGGGCCCATGAGCAGTTCTTC
>TRBV7-8|TRBJ2-7|-|-
CASSLVPGAYEQYF
TGTGCCAGCAGCTTAGTCCCAGGGGCCTACGAGCAGTACTTC
>TRBV9|TRBJ1-6|-|once
CASSSEQGSSPLHF
TGTGCCAGCAGCAGCGAACAGGGATCCTCACCCCTCCACTTT
>TRBV7-9|TRBJ2-3|TRBD2|-
CASSPGTSESTDTQYF
TGTGCCAGCAGCCCGGGGACTAGCGAGAGCACAGATACGCAGTATTTT
>TRBV4-2|TRBJ1-1|-|few
CASSQDRGGAFF
TGTGCCAGCAGCCAAGATCGGGGAGGAGCTTTCTTT